This T cell receptor beta chain derives from a study of blood T cell repertoires in COVID-19. Study-wide context: Samples of COVID-19 (acute and convalescent) were obtained from the United States, Italy and Spain. From T cells, B-cell-depleted T cells, or PBMCs came the material, which was cDNA or gDNA.

Trimming pared 5 bases from V and 4 bases from J, leaving 14 bases between. Germline V gene data show CDR1 as SGHAT and CDR2 as FQNNGV. The CDR3 is 15 residues long. As handled by the study authors: Reference gene primer amplification gave estimated nucleated cell counts. Method: immunoSEQ multiplex PCR; TCRdb's copy keeps in-frame clones and lacks some. The DNA gave D and trimming, while V, J and clone size come from that table. Of 200,000 or so clones in the sample, around nine tenths were seen once. The rearrangement links TRBV11-2 to TRBJ1-4; D is unclear. This clonotype was sampled from a man aged 55 to 70 who had recovered from COVID-19. Sequenced input: peripheral blood. Written as DNA, the CDR3 is TGTGCCAGCAGCCCAGCGGTAGGCTTTAATGAAAAACTGTTTTTT. This translates into CASSPAVGFNEKLFF.